This TCR beta chain emerged from a study of control samples from healthy donors and cancer patients. Profiled with immunoSEQ multiplex PCR; TCRdb holds only in-frame clones, not every one. The data show 190,000 or so clones, 80% to 95% seen once. Germline V lookup: CDR1 MNHNS, CDR2 SASEGT. The CDR3 length is 16 residues. Trimming stripped 4 bases from V and 8 bases from J, with 21 bases between. The J gene is TRBJ2-1, the V gene TRBV6-1; the D gene is possibly TRBD2 (6 bases). The sample consisted of blood. The receptor's source is a man aged 18 to 30 in good health. The CDR3: CASSARDSGLTDEQFF. The DNA for the CDR3 is TGTGCCAGCAGTGCCCGGGACTCCGGTTTAACGGATGAGCAGTTCTTC.